Following are 13 T cell receptor beta chains from one sample sequenced in a study of human T cells and chemical hapten exposure. One entry per CDR3 protein results from TCRdb running MiXCR on the RACE reads. Of 270,000 or so distinct CDR3 sequences listed, around 7% are singletons. Specified time point: pre-sensitization, week 0. This sample's treatment: therapeutic diphenylcyclopropenone sensitization with weekly scalp DPC. The sequences come from whole blood, collected in connection with sensitization to the hapten diphenylcyclopropenone (DPC). The source of these receptors is a man younger than 35 with alopecia areata. Some clones in this sample may be carry-over from other donors' samples.

This rearrangement joins TRBV6-5 to TRBJ1-2; D is possibly TRBD1 (6 bases). This CDR3 spans 14 amino acids. The germline V gene has CDR1 MNHEY and CDR2 SVGAGI. The germline V and J ends were trimmed by 4 bases and 4 bases, with 13 bases remaining between them. The CDR3 DNA sequence: TGTGCCAGCAGTTGGACAGACTCATCCTATGGCTACACCTTC. As protein: CASSWTDSSYGYTF.

This clonotype was observed at least ten times. The chain uses TRBV5-1 and TRBJ1-1; possibly TRBD1 for D (6 bases). Trimming removed 0 bases from V and 10 bases from J, with 16 bases in between. Per the germline V gene, CDR1 is SGHRS and CDR2 is YFSETQ. The CDR3 has 14 residues. The DNA for the CDR3 is TGCGCCAGCAGCTTGGGCGGGGGCGTTCGTGGAGCTTTCTTT. Its protein is CASSLGGGVRGAFF. Drawing the rest from reference TRBV5-1 and TRBJ1-1, the complete variable domain is KAGVTQTPRYLIKTRGQQVTLSCSPISGHRSVSWYQQTPGQGLQFLFEYFSETQRNKGNFPGRFSGRQFSNSRSEMNVSTLELGDSALYLCASSLGGGVRGAFFGQGTRLTVV.

This clonotype was counted between two and nine times. The chain's CDR3 is CASSSDRGGYGYTF. CDR3 bases: TGCGCCAGCAGTTCAGACAGGGGAGGCTATGGCTACACCTTC. The chain carries TRBV5-1 and TRBJ1-2; 8 bases are a match to TRBD1. The CDR3 extends over 14 amino acids. Germline loops: CDR1 SGHRS, CDR2 YFSETQ. V shed 5 bases, J shed 4 bases, and the junction held 7 bases outside the gene matches.

This clonotype has just a few counts. The chain employs TRBV12-3 or TRBV12-4 and TRBJ2-2; 10 nucleotides agree with TRBD1. V dropped 4 bases and J dropped 4; count of bases not matched to a gene: 3. The CDR3 consists of 15 residues. CDR3 residues: CASSSGTGVTGELFF. In DNA form, the CDR3 reads TGTGCCAGCAGTTCCGGGACAGGGGTCACCGGGGAGCTGTTTTTT.

This clonotype occurred a few times. The CDR3 coding sequence is TGCGCCAGCAGGCCGACAGGGACTGGGGCCAACGTCCTGACTTTC. It yields the protein CASRPTGTGANVLTF. V is TRBV4-3 and J is TRBJ2-6; 7 bases fit TRBD1. Trimming at V came to 6 bases and at J to 2 bases, leaving 4 bases not matched to a gene. From germline, CDR1 is LGHNA and CDR2 YSLEER. The CDR3 loop spans 15 amino acids.

The V call is TRBV7-9, the J call TRBJ1-2; no clear D gene. Germline V CDR1 and CDR2: SEHNR, FQNEAQ (reference sequence). The CDR3 has 13 residues. V lost 1 base and J lost 6, with 9 bases in between. CDR3 region: CASSLENTDGYTF. For the CDR3, the DNA is TGTGCCAGCAGCTTAGAGAATACCGATGGCTACACCTTC.

This clonotype appeared a few times. The CDR3 DNA reads TGTGCCAGCAGCGCGGGGTCTATCTATAGCAATCAGCCCCAGCATTTT. Amino acid sequence: CASSAGSIYSNQPQHF. This chain links TRBV7-9 with TRBJ1-5; D not certain. The CDR3 extends over 16 amino acids. V was pared by 5 bases and J by 0 bases, with 14 bases between. The germline gives CDR1 SEHNR, CDR2 FQNEAQ (reference sequence).

Only a few counts were recorded for this clonotype. This chain links TRBV6-6 with TRBJ2-1; perhaps TRBD1 as D (5 bases). Germline-derived CDR1 and CDR2 are MNHNY and SVGAGI (reference sequence). The length of the CDR3 is 13 residues. V lost 3 bases to trimming and J lost 7 bases, with 10 bases between them. CDR3 bases: TGTGCCAGCAGTTATGCCAGGGTTAATGAGCAGTTCTTC. Translated, it gives CASSYARVNEQFF.

This clonotype has only a few counts. This sequence joins TRBV7-9 and TRBJ1-2, with a tentative D call TRBD1 (5 bases). The CDR3 has 12 amino acids. Trimming left V 4 bases short and J 5 bases short, with 8 bases between. Germline assignment: CDR1 SEHNR and CDR2 FQNEAQ (reference sequence). The CDR3 region has the DNA TGTGCCAGCAGCTGGGGGGATTATGGCTACACCTTC. This encodes CASSWGDYGYTF.

This clonotype was counted many times. The chain couples TRBV9 to TRBJ2-5; unclear D gene. The CDR3 contains 14 residues. Between the trimmed V and J ends, which lost 0 bases and 4 bases, there was a span of 10 bases. CDR1 SGDLS and CDR2 YYNGEE come from the germline V gene. The CDR3 reads CASSVAGLPETQYF. The CDR3 DNA reads TGTGCCAGCAGCGTAGCTGGCCTCCCAGAGACCCAGTACTTC.

Only a few counts were recorded for this clonotype. CDR3 sequence: CASSANGAGANVLTF. The CDR3 DNA sequence: TGTGCCAGCAGTGCAAACGGGGCTGGGGCCAACGTCCTGACTTTC. The J gene is TRBJ2-6, the V gene TRBV6-1, with D perhaps TRBD2 (5 bases). Trimming pared 4 bases from V and 2 bases from J, leaving 9 bases between. The CDR3 sequence is 15 residues long. CDR1 and CDR2 (germline): MNHNS, SASEGT.

This clonotype showed up many times. This rearrangement joins TRBV3-1 to TRBJ2-1; 10 nucleotides agree with TRBD1. The V gene end was trimmed by 1 base and the J gene end by 8 bases; junction bases not matched to a gene: 11. This CDR3 is 17 amino acids long. Germline V gives CDR1 LGHDT, CDR2 YNNKEL (reference sequence). The CDR3 protein is CASSQGTGTGVLDEQFF. DNA of the CDR3: TGTGCCAGCAGCCAAGGTACCGGGACAGGGGTATTGGATGAGCAGTTCTTC.

In its sample, this clonotype was seen many times. This chain joins TRBV20-1 and TRBJ1-4, with D perhaps TRBD1 (5 bases). The CDR3 is made up of 14 amino acids. Trimming pared 1 base from V and 8 bases from J, leaving 14 bases between. Looked up from germline, CDR1 is DFQATT and CDR2 is SNEGSKA (reference sequence). In DNA, the CDR3 is TGCAGTGCTAGAGTGTCAGGGTACGACGAAAAACTGTTTTTT. Residues: CSARVSGYDEKLFF.